The subject of this entry is one TCR beta chain. Trimming removed 4 bases at V and 4 bases at J, with 10 bases between. There are 13 residues in the CDR3. Germline CDR1 is SGHDN and CDR2 is FVKESK. Repertoires were generated with immunoSEQ multiplex PCR, while TCRdb's copy carries only in-frame clones and drops some. The table has roughly 67,000 clones, around 83% seen once. This record belongs to a study of blood T cell repertoires in COVID-19. The chain links TRBV14 to TRBJ2-5, with D tentatively TRBD1 (6 bases). The receptor comes from a woman between 55 and 75 years old with acute or convalescent COVID-19. The source material was peripheral blood. For the CDR3, the DNA is TGTGCCAGCAGCCCCTCCAGGGGAGAGACCCAGTACTTC. It yields the protein CASSPSRGETQYF.